This T cell receptor beta chain was documented in a study of cytomegalovirus exposure and HLA in healthy donors. CDR1 is SGHTA, CDR2 FQGNSA, per germline. Trimming took off 5 bases at V and 0 bases at J, with 11 bases between the two ends. The CDR3 is made up of 16 amino acids. Primers for the PCR totalled 60 Vbeta and 13 Jbeta. Only in-frame clones appear in the TCRdb table, and some are missing; sequencing was by immunoSEQ multiplex PCR. The profile shows under 250,000 clones, roughly four fifths of them singletons. Sequencing was done on a sample of PBMCs. This clonotype originated in a woman in her forties or fifties in good health and CMV-seropositive. The genes are TRBV7-2 and TRBJ1-6; D unresolved. CDR3 in amino acids: CASSRETSSYNSPLHF. CDR3 DNA: TGTGCCAGCAGCAGAGAAACTAGCTCCTATAATTCACCCCTCCACTTT.